This T cell receptor beta chain emerged from a study of blood T cell repertoires in COVID-19. Study context: Samples of COVID-19 (acute and convalescent) were obtained from the United States, Italy and Spain. In each case, the material was cDNA or gDNA derived from T cells, B-cell-depleted T cells, or PBMCs.

V lost 3 bases to trimming and J lost 4 bases; unmatched junction nucleotides: 5. Per the germline V gene, CDR1 is KGHSH and CDR2 is LQKENI. The CDR3 runs 14 residues. Seattle researchers signed up patients amid active infection and tracked them longitudinally. In its sample, this clone was seen once. In the original workflow: Reference gene primer amplification yielded estimated nucleated cell counts. Measured with immunoSEQ multiplex PCR; TCRdb has only the in-frame clones, and not every one. V, J and clone size are taken as reported in that table, and D and trimming were inferred from the DNA itself. The sample comprises about 130,000 clones, around 86% of which are singletons, and over 10% rests with the top ten.

The TCR comes from an older woman with COVID-19, enrolled during active disease. Sequencing input: peripheral blood. The rearrangement uses TRBV18 and TRBJ2-7; 8 bases are a match to TRBD1. The CDR3 DNA sequence: TGTGCCAGCTCACCGGACAGGGCCCCTTACGAGCAGTACTTC. As protein: CASSPDRAPYEQYF.